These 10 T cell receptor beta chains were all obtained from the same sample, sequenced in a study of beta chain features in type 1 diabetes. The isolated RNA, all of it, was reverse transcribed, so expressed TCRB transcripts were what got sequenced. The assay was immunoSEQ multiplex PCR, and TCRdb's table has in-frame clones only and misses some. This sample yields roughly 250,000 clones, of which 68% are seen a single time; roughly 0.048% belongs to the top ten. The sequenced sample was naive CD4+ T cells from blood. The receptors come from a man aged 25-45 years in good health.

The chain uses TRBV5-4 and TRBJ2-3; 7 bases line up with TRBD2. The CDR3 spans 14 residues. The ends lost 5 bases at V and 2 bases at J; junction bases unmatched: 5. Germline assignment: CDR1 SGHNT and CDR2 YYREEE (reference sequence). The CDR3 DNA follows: TGTGCCAGCAGTAAAGCGGGGTACACAGATACGCAGTATTTT. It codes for CASSKAGYTDTQYF. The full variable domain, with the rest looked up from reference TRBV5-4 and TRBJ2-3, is ETGVTQSPTHLIKTRGQQVTLRCSSQSGHNTVSWYQQALGQGPQFIFQYYREEENGRGNFPPRFSGLQFPNYSSELNVNALELDDSALYLCASSKAGYTDTQYFGPGTRLTVL.

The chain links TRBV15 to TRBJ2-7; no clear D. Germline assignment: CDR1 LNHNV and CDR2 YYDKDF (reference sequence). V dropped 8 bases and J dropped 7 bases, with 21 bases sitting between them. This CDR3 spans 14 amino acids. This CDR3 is CATQWPSRWGEQYF. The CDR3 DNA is TGTGCCACCCAATGGCCGTCCCGTTGGGGTGAGCAGTACTTC.

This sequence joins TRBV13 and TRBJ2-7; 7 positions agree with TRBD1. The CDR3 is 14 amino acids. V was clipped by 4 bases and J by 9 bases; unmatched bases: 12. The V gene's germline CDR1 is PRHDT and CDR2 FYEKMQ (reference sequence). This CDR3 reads CASSSQGRGFPQYF. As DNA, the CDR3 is TGTGCCAGCAGCTCCCAGGGCAGGGGGTTTCCGCAGTACTTC.

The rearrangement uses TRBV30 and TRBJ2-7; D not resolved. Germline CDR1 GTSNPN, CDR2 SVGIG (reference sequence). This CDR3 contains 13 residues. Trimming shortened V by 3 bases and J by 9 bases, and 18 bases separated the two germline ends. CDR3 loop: CAWSDNGKLGQYF. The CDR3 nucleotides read TGTGCCTGGAGCGACAATGGTAAATTGGGGCAGTACTTC.

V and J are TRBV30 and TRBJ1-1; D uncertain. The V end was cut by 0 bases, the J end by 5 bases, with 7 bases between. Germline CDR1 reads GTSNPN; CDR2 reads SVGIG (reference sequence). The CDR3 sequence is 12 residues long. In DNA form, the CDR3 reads TGTGCCTGGAGTGTTTTGAGAACTGAAGCTTTCTTT. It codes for CAWSVLRTEAFF.

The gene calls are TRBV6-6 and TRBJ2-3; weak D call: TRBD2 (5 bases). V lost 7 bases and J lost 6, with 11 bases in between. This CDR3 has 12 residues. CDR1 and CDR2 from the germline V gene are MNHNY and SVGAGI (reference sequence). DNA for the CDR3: TGTGCCAGCACTTCCCCTAGCGATACGCAGTATTTT. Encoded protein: CASTSPSDTQYF.

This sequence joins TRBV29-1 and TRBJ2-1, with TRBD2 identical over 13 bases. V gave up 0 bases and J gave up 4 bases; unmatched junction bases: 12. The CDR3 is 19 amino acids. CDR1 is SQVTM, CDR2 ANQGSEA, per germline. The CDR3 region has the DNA TGCAGCGTTGAAGATCTCTCGCGGACTAGCGGGAGAAGGTACAATGAGCAGTTCTTC. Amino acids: CSVEDLSRTSGRRYNEQFF.

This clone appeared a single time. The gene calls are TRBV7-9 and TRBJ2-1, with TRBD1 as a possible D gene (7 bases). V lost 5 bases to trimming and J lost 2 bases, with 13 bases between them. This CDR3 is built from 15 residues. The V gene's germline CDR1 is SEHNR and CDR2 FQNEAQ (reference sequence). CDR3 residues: CASSQGGTPYNEQFF. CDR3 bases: TGTGCCAGCAGCCAGGGGGGAACCCCCTACAATGAGCAGTTCTTC.

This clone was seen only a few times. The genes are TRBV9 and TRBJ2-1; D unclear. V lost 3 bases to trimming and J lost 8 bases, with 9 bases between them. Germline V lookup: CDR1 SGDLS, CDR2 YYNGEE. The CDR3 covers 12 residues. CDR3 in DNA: TGTGCCAGCAGCGAAAAGCGCGATGAGCAGTTCTTC. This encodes CASSEKRDEQFF.

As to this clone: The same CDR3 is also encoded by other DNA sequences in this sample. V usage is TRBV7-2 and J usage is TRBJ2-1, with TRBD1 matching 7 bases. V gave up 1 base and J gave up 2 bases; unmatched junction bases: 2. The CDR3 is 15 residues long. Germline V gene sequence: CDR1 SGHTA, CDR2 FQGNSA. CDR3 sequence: CASSLGQGAYNEQFF. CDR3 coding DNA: TGTGCCAGCAGCTTAGGACAGGGTGCCTACAATGAGCAGTTCTTC.